The 16 T cell receptor beta chains below come from one sample, sequenced in a study of T cell repertoires in cytomegalovirus infection. TCRdb reprocessed the reads via MiXCR and lists one record per CDR3 protein. The sample yields hundreds of thousands of distinct CDR3 sequences, more than 8% seen once. The specimen was PBMCs. The receptor source for this set is a human donor in good health (CMV status not recorded). Some clones in this sample may be carry-over from other donors' samples.

Only a few counts were recorded for this clonotype. The chain links TRBV19 to TRBJ2-6, with 7 bases matching TRBD1. Per germline, CDR1 LNHDA and CDR2 SQIVND (reference sequence). The CDR3 loop spans 16 amino acids. The ends lost 9 bases at V and 0 bases at J; junction bases unmatched: 8. Here the CDR3 DNA reads TGTGCCAGCCGGACAGGTCTCGACTCTGGGGCCAACGTCCTGACTTTC. This codes for CASRTGLDSGANVLTF.

This chain joins TRBV25-1 and TRBJ2-3; a weak D match, TRBD2 (5 bases). The CDR3 spans 15 residues. The germline V gene has CDR1 MGHDK and CDR2 SYGVNS. Deletions cut 10 bases from V and 2 bases from J, with 19 bases between. The DNA for the CDR3 is TGTGCCACCGACGAGCGGCACGCTGACACAGATACGCAGTATTTT. Residues: CATDERHADTDTQYF.

The genes are TRBV15 and TRBJ2-4; tentative D call: TRBD2 (6 bases). V gave up 5 bases and J gave up 1 base, with 6 bases separating them. The CDR3 has 13 residues. Per the germline V gene, CDR1 is LNHNV and CDR2 is YYDKDF (reference sequence). Written as DNA, the CDR3 is TGTGCCACCAGCCGGGGGGCCAAAAACATTCAGTACTTC. Amino acids: CATSRGAKNIQYF.

This clonotype was found a few times. V gene TRBV27 combines with J gene TRBJ2-7; 10 positions match TRBD2. The germline V gene has CDR1 MNHEY and CDR2 SMNVEV (reference sequence). After removal of 4 bases from V and 3 bases from J, the junction contained 6 bases not matched to a gene. The length of the CDR3 is 15 residues. The CDR3 DNA follows: TGTGCCAGCAGTTCCCCTAGCGGGGGTATCTACGAGCAGTACTTC. Protein: CASSSPSGGIYEQYF.

The chain joins TRBV19 to TRBJ2-1; TRBD2 aligns across 14 bases. Germline CDR1 reads LNHDA; CDR2 reads SQIVND (reference sequence). The CDR3 runs 19 residues. V lost 1 base, J lost 9 bases, and 14 bases stayed unmatched. The CDR3, as DNA: TGTGCCAGTAGTATAGCTCGGCCAGGGGGGACTAGCGGGAGCGGTGAGCAGTTCTTC. Translation: CASSIARPGGTSGSGEQFF.

V and J are TRBV6-5 and TRBJ2-3, with a tentative D call TRBD1 (5 bases). The CDR3 consists of 14 residues. Germline V gene lookup returns CDR1 MNHEY and CDR2 SVGAGI. Trimming cost V 9 bases and J 0 bases, with 13 bases left between them. DNA for the CDR3: TGTGCCAGGGTGACAGAAACTAGCACAGATACGCAGTATTTT. Its protein product is CARVTETSTDTQYF.

This clonotype appeared many times. This chain links TRBV7-8 with TRBJ1-2; D unclear. The V end lost 4 bases, the J end lost 7 bases, and 19 bases lay between the germline ends. CDR3 length: 15 residues. Germline assignment: CDR1 SGHVS and CDR2 FQNEAQ. CDR3 loop: CASSSEGAFGFGYTF. CDR3 nucleotides: TGTGCCAGCAGCTCTGAGGGAGCCTTCGGGTTTGGCTACACCTTC.

This clonotype was seen at least ten times. The chain carries TRBV7-2 and TRBJ2-1, with a tentative D call TRBD1 (6 bases). This CDR3 is 13 amino acids long. V lost 3 bases and J lost 5, with 8 bases in between. Germline V lookup: CDR1 SGHTA, CDR2 FQGNSA. CDR3 amino acids: CASSFTGNNEQFF. The CDR3 DNA sequence: TGTGCCAGCAGCTTCACAGGGAACAATGAGCAGTTCTTC.

This clonotype was seen repeatedly, ten times or more. The chain employs TRBV7-2 and TRBJ2-1; 10 nucleotides match TRBD1. V lost 1 base, J lost 4 bases, and 16 bases stayed unmatched. The CDR3 loop spans 20 amino acids. Germline CDR1 is SGHTA and CDR2 is FQGNSA. The CDR3 coding sequence is TGTGCCAGCAGCTTAGGATGGGCGACAGGGGGCGCAATGTGGTACAATGAGCAGTTCTTC. Translating it yields CASSLGWATGGAMWYNEQFF.

This clonotype has only a few counts. This chain links TRBV27 with TRBJ2-1, with D possibly matching TRBD2 (5 bases). CDR3 length: 16 amino acids. V was cut by 3 bases and J by 0 bases, with 12 bases left in between. Germline assignment: CDR1 MNHEY and CDR2 SMNVEV (reference sequence). CDR3 coding DNA: TGTGCCAGCAGTTTCACGGGGTCTAGCTCCTACAATGAGCAGTTCTTC. It yields the protein CASSFTGSSSYNEQFF.

CDR3 bases: TGTGCCAGCAGTCGGACTTCCGGGGTGTCTAATGAAAAACTGTTTTTT. Amino acid sequence: CASSRTSGVSNEKLFF. V is TRBV7-6 and J is TRBJ1-4; D gene ambiguous. The CDR3 totals 16 residues. Germline V gives CDR1 SGHVS, CDR2 FNYEAQ. V was pared by 6 bases and J by 3 bases, with 17 bases between. Full variable domain (remainder filled in from reference TRBV7-6 and TRBJ1-4): GAGVSQSPRYKVTKRGQDVALRCDPISGHVSLYWYRQALGQGPEFLTYFNYEAQQDKSGLPNDRFSAERPEGSISTLTIQRTEQRDSAMYRCASSRTSGVSNEKLFFGSGTQLSVL.

In this sample, this clonotype turned up a few times. This chain joins TRBV7-8 and TRBJ1-1; 7 bases fit TRBD1. Unmatched junction bases numbered 7, after V lost 5 bases and J lost 1 base. CDR3 length: 15 amino acids. Germline lookup yields CDR1 SGHVS and CDR2 FQNEAQ. CDR3 coding DNA: TGTGCCAGCAGCCGTACGACAGGGTCGAACACTGAAGCTTTCTTT. Translation gives CASSRTTGSNTEAFF. Full variable domain (outside the CDR3, taken from reference TRBV7-8 and TRBJ1-1): GAGVSQSPRYKVAKRGQDVALRCDPISGHVSLFWYQQALGQGPEFLTYFQNEAQLDKSGLPSDRFFAERPEGSVSTLKIQRTQQEDSAVYLCASSRTTGSNTEAFFGQGTRLTVV.

This chain joins TRBV6-2 or TRBV6-3 and TRBJ2-4; D is undetermined. The V gene lost 0 bases and the J gene lost 3 bases, with 9 bases spanning the gap. The CDR3 has 15 amino acids. From germline, CDR1 is MNHEY and CDR2 SVGEGT. The CDR3 here is CASSYSKMGKNIQYF. DNA for the CDR3: TGTGCCAGCAGTTACTCGAAGATGGGCAAAAACATTCAGTACTTC.

The table lists this clonotype with many counts. The chain combines TRBV7-2 with TRBJ2-3, with D possibly TRBD1 on 8 matching bases. Germline V gives CDR1 SGHTA, CDR2 FQGNSA. The CDR3 extends over 16 amino acids. V was cut by 3 bases and J by 1 base, with 14 bases left in between. The CDR3 spells CASSLEQGGGTDTQYF. The DNA for the CDR3 is TGTGCCAGCAGCTTGGAACAGGGGGGGGGCACAGATACGCAGTATTTT.

The rearrangement uses TRBV3-1 and TRBJ1-1; the D is unclear. V lost 1 base and J 3 bases, leaving 9 bases between the germline ends. The CDR3 runs 14 residues. CDR1 is LGHDT, CDR2 YNNKEL, per germline (reference sequence). The CDR3 DNA follows: TGTGCCAGCAGCCAAGTCATGGGCTACACTGAAGCTTTCTTT. Translating gives CASSQVMGYTEAFF.

J is TRBJ1-2 and V is TRBV7-2; possible D gene TRBD1, 6 bases. The CDR3 runs to 15 residues. The V end lost 5 bases, the J end lost 6 bases, and 19 bases lay between the germline ends. Germline V CDR1 and CDR2: SGHTA, FQGNSA. The CDR3 loop is CASSPARGGIDGYTF. The CDR3 nucleotides are TGTGCCAGCAGCCCAGCCCGAGGGGGTATTGATGGCTACACCTTC.